These 12 T cell receptor beta chains came from one sample sequenced in a study of shared clonotypes between healthy human individuals. Profiling relied on immunoSEQ multiplex PCR, and the TCRdb table lists in-frame clones only, not all of them. The repertoire holds some 1 million clones, roughly 75% seen once, with nearly 1.5% in the top ten. Sequencing was carried out using memory CD4+ T cells sorted from blood. Subset denoted: CD45RA-negative fraction. All receptors derive from a man aged 18 to 35 in good health.

The V call is TRBV30, the J call TRBJ2-3, with TRBD1 matching over 7 bases. CDR1 and CDR2 from the germline V gene are GTSNPN and SVGIG (reference sequence). The length of the CDR3 is 16 residues. V dropped 5 bases and J dropped 0; count of bases not matched to a gene: 11. The CDR3 is CAWGAHRGLSTDTQYF. The CDR3 nucleotides read TGTGCCTGGGGGGCGCACAGGGGCCTGAGCACAGATACGCAGTATTTT.

This clone was seen only once. The genes are TRBV10-3 and TRBJ2-5; D is unresolved. In germline, CDR1 is ENHRY, CDR2 SYGVKD. The V and J ends lost 4 bases and 5 bases respectively, with 8 bases between them. This CDR3 has 12 amino acids. CDR3 loop: CAISAGWETQYF. The CDR3 DNA follows: TGTGCCATCAGTGCGGGTTGGGAGACCCAGTACTTC.

A word on this clone: A much larger clone is a single base away; this may be a read error. The chain couples TRBV7-9 to TRBJ2-1; 15 positions match TRBD2. CDR1 is SEHNR and CDR2 is FQNEAQ in the germline V gene (reference sequence). The V segment lost 1 base and the J segment 6 bases; nucleotides outside the gene matches: 1. The CDR3 consists of 16 residues. The CDR3 coding sequence is TGTGCCAGCAGCTTAGTGGGACTAGCGGGGGGCAATGAGCAGTTCTTC. Its protein product is CASSLVGLAGGNEQFF.

The rearrangement joins TRBV30 to TRBJ2-3; D gene ambiguous. The CDR3 is made up of 17 amino acids. The germline V gene has CDR1 GTSNPN and CDR2 SVGIG (reference sequence). Trimming cost V 1 base and J 2 bases, with 19 bases left between them. The CDR3 coding sequence is TGTGCCTGGAGTGACTGGGGTGGGATACTATACACAGATACGCAGTATTTT. Its translation is CAWSDWGGILYTDTQYF. The full variable domain, completed using reference TRBV30 and TRBJ2-3, is SQTIHQWPATLVQPVGSPLSLECTVEGTSNPNLYWYRQAAGRGLQLLFYSVGIGQISSEVPQNLSASRPQDRQFILSSKKLLLSDSGFYLCAWSDWGGILYTDTQYFGPGTRLTVL.

This clone occurred once. This rearrangement joins TRBV30 to TRBJ1-5; perhaps TRBD1 as D (5 bases). V was trimmed by 2 bases and J by 4 bases, leaving 12 bases between them. This CDR3 contains 14 residues. Looked up from germline, CDR1 is GTSNPN and CDR2 is SVGIG (reference sequence). The CDR3 coding sequence is TGTGCCTGGAGTCCTTGGGGGGGTAATCAGCCCCAGCATTTT. Amino acid sequence: CAWSPWGGNQPQHF.

The gene calls are TRBV15 and TRBJ2-1; maybe TRBD1 (6 bases). Germline CDR1 LNHNV, CDR2 YYDKDF (reference sequence). The CDR3 length is 14 residues. The germline V and J ends were trimmed by 11 bases and 3 bases, with 17 bases remaining between them. The chain's CDR3 is CAVRGTGLYNEQFF. CDR3 nucleotides: TGTGCCGTTAGGGGTACAGGGCTCTACAATGAGCAGTTCTTC.

This clone was found once. J is TRBJ2-7 and V is TRBV5-6, with unresolved D. V lost 2 bases to trimming and J lost 0 bases, with 9 bases between them. The germline gives CDR1 SGHDT, CDR2 YYEEEE. This CDR3 contains 14 residues. The CDR3 region has the DNA TGTGCCAGCAGCTTTGACAAAAGCTCCTACGAGCAGTACTTC. Translated: CASSFDKSSYEQYF.

Here the CDR3 reads CASGPQGSYNSPLHF. DNA for the CDR3: TGTGCCAGCGGCCCCCAGGGATCCTATAATTCACCCCTCCACTTT. The V and J genes are TRBV28 and TRBJ1-6; TRBD1 might be the D (5 bases). CDR1 and CDR2 (germline): MDHEN, SYDVKM. The length of the CDR3 is 15 residues. The V gene lost 8 bases and the J gene lost 1 base, with 12 bases spanning the gap.

V and J are TRBV11-2 and TRBJ1-1, with 8 bases matching TRBD1. CDR3 size: 13 residues. V shed 5 bases and J 6 bases; nucleotides not matched to a gene: 5. Per the germline V gene, CDR1 is SGHAT and CDR2 is FQNNGV. The CDR3 is CASSPDRGAEAFF. The CDR3 DNA sequence: TGTGCCAGCAGCCCCGACAGGGGCGCTGAAGCTTTCTTT.

With respect to this clone: A read error may be the cause here, since a much bigger clone is one base away. This sequence joins TRBV5-1 and TRBJ2-5; 10 bases are a match to TRBD2. Per germline, CDR1 SGHRS and CDR2 YFSETQ. This CDR3 contains 16 residues. The CDR3 DNA reads TGCGCCAGCAGCTTTGGGACTAGCGCGAAAGGAGAGGCCCAGTACTTC. Protein sequence: CASSFGTSAKGEAQYF.

This clone was seen a handful of times. The genes are TRBV5-1 and TRBJ1-5; no reliable D call. Trimming took off 2 bases at V and 6 bases at J, with 3 bases between the two ends. The germline gives CDR1 SGHRS, CDR2 YFSETQ. The CDR3 contains 11 residues. The CDR3 reads CASSLGQPQHF. In nucleotides, the CDR3 is TGCGCCAGCAGCTTAGGTCAGCCCCAGCATTTT.

This chain connects TRBV19 to TRBJ1-5; tentatively, D is TRBD1 (5 bases). In germline, CDR1 is LNHDA, CDR2 SQIVND (reference sequence). This CDR3 is 14 amino acids long. V was pared by 9 bases and J by 2 bases, with 14 bases between. For the CDR3, the DNA is TGTGCCAGCGGGGCCTCCGGCGGCAATCAGCCCCAGCATTTT. Its translation is CASGASGGNQPQHF.